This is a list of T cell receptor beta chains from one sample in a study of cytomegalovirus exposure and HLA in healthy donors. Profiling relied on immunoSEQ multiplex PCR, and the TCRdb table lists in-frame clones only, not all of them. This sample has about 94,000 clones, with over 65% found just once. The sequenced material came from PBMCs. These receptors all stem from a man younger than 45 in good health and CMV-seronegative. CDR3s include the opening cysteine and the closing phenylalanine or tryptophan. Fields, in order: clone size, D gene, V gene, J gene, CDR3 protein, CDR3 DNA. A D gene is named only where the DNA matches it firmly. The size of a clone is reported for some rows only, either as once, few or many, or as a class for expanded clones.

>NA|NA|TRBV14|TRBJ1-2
CASSHPLGVFDGYTF
TGTGCCAGCAGCCACCCCTTAGGGGTATTTGACGGCTACACCTTC
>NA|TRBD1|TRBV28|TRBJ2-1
CASSSFAGTESRNEQFF
TGTGCCAGCAGTTCATTCGCCGGGACAGAAAGTCGCAATGAGCAGTTCTTC
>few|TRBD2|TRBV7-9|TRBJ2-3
CASSLGGGRAMDTQYF
TGTGCCAGCAGCTTAGGGGGCGGGAGGGCCATGGATACGCAGTATTTT
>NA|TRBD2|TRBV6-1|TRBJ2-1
CASSAQLGGVRNEQFF
TGTGCCAGCAGTGCACAACTGGGAGGGGTGAGAAATGAGCAGTTCTTC
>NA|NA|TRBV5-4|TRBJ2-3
CASSLGGTSRPHTQYF
TGTGCCAGCAGCTTGGGTGGAACTAGTCGCCCTCATACGCAGTATTTT
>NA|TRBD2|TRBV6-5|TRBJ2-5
CASSYGGGQYF
TGTGCCAGCAGTTACGGGGGGGGCCAGTACTTC
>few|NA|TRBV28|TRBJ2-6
CASSLEQSSGANVLTF
TGTGCCAGCAGTTTAGAACAGTCCTCTGGGGCCAACGTCCTGACTTTC
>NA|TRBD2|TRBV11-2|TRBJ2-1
CASSPSGGGVQFF
TGTGCCAGCAGCCCGAGTGGCGGGGGGGTGCAGTTCTTC
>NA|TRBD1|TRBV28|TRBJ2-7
CASSGGQGPYEQYF
TGTGCCAGCAGTGGGGGACAGGGACCCTACGAGCAGTACTTC
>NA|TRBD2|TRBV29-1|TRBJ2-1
CSVKPSGRNNEQFF
TGCAGCGTGAAACCTAGCGGGAGGAACAATGAGCAGTTCTTC
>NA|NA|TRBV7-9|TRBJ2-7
CSSTSRGEGPYWEQYF
TGTTCCAGCACCTCAAGGGGGGAGGGCCCTTATTGGGAGCAGTACTTC
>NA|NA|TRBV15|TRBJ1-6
CATSRDKREGYNSPLHF
TGTGCCACCAGCAGAGATAAGAGGGAGGGGTATAATTCACCCCTCCACTTT
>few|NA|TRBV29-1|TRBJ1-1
CSVRSSTEAFF
TGCAGCGTTAGGTCTAGCACTGAAGCTTTCTTT
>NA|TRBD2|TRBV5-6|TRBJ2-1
CASSSSLRGGSLNEQFF
TGTGCCAGCAGCTCTTCTCTAAGGGGCGGGAGTCTTAATGAGCAGTTCTTC
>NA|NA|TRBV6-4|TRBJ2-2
CASKEDSDTGELFF
TGTGCCAGCAAGGAGGATAGCGACACCGGGGAGCTGTTTTTT
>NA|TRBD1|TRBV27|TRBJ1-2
CASSPRPGTGVAGYTF
TGTGCCAGCAGTCCTCGTCCCGGGACAGGGGTAGCTGGCTACACCTTC